Ten or more counts support the clone carrying this T cell receptor (beta chain). Its specificity is unknown. Trimming left V 3 bases short and J 8 bases short, with 11 bases between. Germline V gives CDR1 SNHLY, CDR2 FYNNEI. The CDR3 spans 13 residues. Building of the TCR beta libraries involved iRepertoire HTBI primers and Arm-PCR of CDR3 regions. TCRdb analysed the multiplex PCR reads with MiXCR anew, one entry per CDR3 protein. The data contain over 200,000 distinct CDR3 sequences, 15% to 20% of them singletons. The data stem from a study of regulatory T cells in long-lasting Graves disease. Notes on the study in general: Sharing of public clonotypes was greater in persistent patients (under 3,000) than in new patients (around 1,000).

Described time point: newly diagnosed GD, antithyroid drugs for less than 3 months. After RNA was extracted from PBMCs, the TCR library was made from it. The rearrangement uses TRBV2 and TRBJ2-1; D unclear. This TCR was recovered from a female donor with Graves disease. The input for sequencing was peripheral blood mononuclear cells (PBMCs), taken at new diagnosis, from a patient treated with antithyroid drugs. The CDR3 sequence is CASSDEVGYEQFF. CDR3 sequence (DNA): TGTGCCAGCAGTGACGAGGTGGGCTATGAGCAGTTCTTC.